A single sample is the source of the 5 T cell receptor beta chains below, sequenced in a study of cytomegalovirus exposure and HLA in healthy donors. A multiplex PCR was run with 60 Vbeta primers and 13 Jbeta primers. Data came from immunoSEQ multiplex PCR; TCRdb stores just in-frame clones and leaves some out. This sample carries tens of thousands of clones, with roughly 12% going to the ten biggest clones. Sequenced: PBMCs. Receptors originate from a woman between 55 and 75 years old in good health and CMV-seropositive.

The V call is TRBV5-5, the J call TRBJ1-2; 8 positions agree with TRBD1. The CDR3 loop spans 15 amino acids. J lost 1 base, V lost 3 bases, and 5 bases had no gene match. Per germline, CDR1 SGHKS and CDR2 YYEKEE (reference sequence). The CDR3 DNA is TGTGCCAGCAGCTCTACGACAGGGGTTAACTATGGCTACACCTTC. As protein: CASSSTTGVNYGYTF.

The rearrangement joins TRBV27 to TRBJ2-1; 7 bases line up with TRBD1. Germline V gene lookup returns CDR1 MNHEY and CDR2 SMNVEV (reference sequence). The CDR3 is made up of 16 amino acids. The V and J ends lost 6 bases and 1 base, in that order; junction bases with no gene match: 9. The CDR3, as DNA: TGTGCCAGCAGCCCGTCCCGGGACAGTTCCTACAATGAGCAGTTCTTC. Translated: CASSPSRDSSYNEQFF.

The V and J genes are TRBV6-5 and TRBJ2-7; maybe TRBD1 (5 bases). Germline loops: CDR1 MNHEY, CDR2 SVGAGI. The CDR3 sequence is 15 residues long. Trimming cost V 2 bases and J 5 bases, with 16 bases left between them. CDR3 protein: CASSYKAGWVDEQYF. CDR3 DNA: TGTGCCAGCAGTTACAAGGCAGGGTGGGTTGACGAGCAGTACTTC.

The chain is built from TRBV9 and TRBJ2-1; perhaps TRBD2 as D (6 bases). The germline V gene has CDR1 SGDLS and CDR2 YYNGEE. The V gene lost 2 bases and the J gene lost 0 bases, with 9 bases spanning the gap. The CDR3 contains 15 residues. This CDR3 is CASSVEGISYNEQFF. CDR3 nucleotides: TGTGCCAGCAGCGTGGAGGGGATCTCCTACAATGAGCAGTTCTTC.

V is TRBV4-3 and J is TRBJ2-7, with D possibly TRBD2 on 5 matching bases. V was pared by 1 base and J by 2 bases, with 18 bases between. CDR1 and CDR2 from the germline V gene are LGHNA and YSLEER. This CDR3 has 17 amino acids. CDR3 bases: TGCGCCAGCAGCCAAGGGTGGGGAGAGGGTCCCGCCTACGAGCAGTACTTC. This codes for CASSQGWGEGPAYEQYF.